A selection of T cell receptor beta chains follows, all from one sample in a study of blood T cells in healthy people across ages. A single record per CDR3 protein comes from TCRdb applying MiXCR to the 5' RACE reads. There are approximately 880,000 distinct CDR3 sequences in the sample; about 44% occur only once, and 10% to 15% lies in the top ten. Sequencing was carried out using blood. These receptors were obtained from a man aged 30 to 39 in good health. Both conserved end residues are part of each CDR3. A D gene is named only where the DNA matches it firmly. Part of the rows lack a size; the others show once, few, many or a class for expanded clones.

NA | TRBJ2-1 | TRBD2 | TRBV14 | CASSQDLADEQFF | TGTGCCAGCAGCCAAGACCTAGCGGACGAGCAGTTCTTC
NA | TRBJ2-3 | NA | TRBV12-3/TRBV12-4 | CASSSSRAGKEYF | TGTGCCAGCAGTAGCTCGAGGGCAGGAAAGGAGTATTTT
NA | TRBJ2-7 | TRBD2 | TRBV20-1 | CSARVTRDYVSYEQYF | TGCAGTGCTAGAGTTACCCGGGACTACGTCTCCTACGAGCAGTACTTC
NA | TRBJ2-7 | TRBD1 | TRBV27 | CASSLRQGLFEQYF | TGTGCCAGCAGTTTAAGACAGGGGCTTTTCGAGCAGTACTTC
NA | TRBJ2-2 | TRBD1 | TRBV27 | CASSWDRVQGGELFF | TGTGCCAGCAGTTGGGACAGGGTGCAGGGCGGGGAGCTGTTTTTT
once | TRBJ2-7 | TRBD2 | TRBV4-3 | CASSQSASGSLTYEQYF | TGCGCCAGCAGCCAATCGGCTAGCGGGAGTTTAACCTACGAGCAGTACTTC
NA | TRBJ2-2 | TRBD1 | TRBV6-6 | CAGGQAGTGELFF | TGTGCCGGTGGACAGGCGGGCACCGGGGAGCTGTTTTTT
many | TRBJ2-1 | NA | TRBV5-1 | CASSLVQFF | TGCGCCAGCAGCTTGGTGCAGTTCTTC
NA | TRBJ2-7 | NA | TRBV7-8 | CASSLGDWGPYEQYF | TGTGCCAGCAGCCTAGGAGACTGGGGACCCTACGAGCAGTACTTC
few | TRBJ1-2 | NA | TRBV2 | CAGRIEGYGYTF | TGTGCAGGGAGGATTGAGGGGTATGGCTACACCTTC
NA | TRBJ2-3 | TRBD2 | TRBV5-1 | CASSLGREGTDTQYF | TGCGCCAGCAGCTTGGGGCGGGAGGGCACAGATACGCAGTATTTT
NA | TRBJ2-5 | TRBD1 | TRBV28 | CASSMRGQGEYF | TGTGCCAGCAGCATGCGGGGACAGGGCGAGTACTTC
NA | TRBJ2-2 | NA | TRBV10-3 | CAISAVAENTGELFF | TGTGCCATCAGTGCGGTGGCAGAGAACACCGGGGAGCTGTTTTTT
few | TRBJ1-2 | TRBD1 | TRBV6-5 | CAIRTGPTYGYTF | TGTGCCATTCGGACAGGGCCTACCTATGGCTACACCTTC
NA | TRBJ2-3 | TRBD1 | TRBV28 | CASRKDRGHTDTQYF | TGTGCCAGCAGGAAGGACAGGGGGCACACAGATACGCAGTATTTT
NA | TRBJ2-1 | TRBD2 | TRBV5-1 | CASSLTGLARNEQFF | TGCGCCAGCAGCCTCACGGGACTAGCGAGGAATGAGCAGTTCTTC
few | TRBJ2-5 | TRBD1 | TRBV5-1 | CASSLTRGSLTQYF | TGCGCCAGCAGCTTGACCAGGGGGAGTTTGACCCAGTACTTC
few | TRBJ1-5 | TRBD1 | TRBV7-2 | CASSSQGGVNQPQHF | TGTGCCAGCAGCTCCCAGGGGGGCGTAAATCAGCCCCAGCATTTT
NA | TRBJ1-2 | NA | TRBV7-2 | CASSPDTNTNYGYTF | TGTGCCAGCAGCCCCGACACGAATACTAACTATGGCTACACCTTC
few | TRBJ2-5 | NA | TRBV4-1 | CASSPRANPQETQYF | TGCGCCAGCAGCCCGAGGGCCAACCCTCAAGAGACCCAGTACTTC
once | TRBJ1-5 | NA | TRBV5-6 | CASSSGQHNRPQHF | TGTGCCAGCAGCTCCGGACAGCACAATCGGCCCCAGCATTTT
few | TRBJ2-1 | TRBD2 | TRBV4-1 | CASSQVLAGGTTYNEQFF | TGCGCCAGCAGCCAAGTGTTGGCGGGGGGGACAACCTACAATGAGCAGTTCTTC
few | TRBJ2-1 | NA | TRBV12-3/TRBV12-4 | CASSPSLAGEQFF | TGTGCCAGCAGTCCCTCCCTGGCAGGTGAGCAGTTCTTC
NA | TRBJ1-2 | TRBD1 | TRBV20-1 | CSARFGTGRVGYGYTF | TGCAGTGCTAGATTCGGGACAGGGCGCGTCGGGTATGGCTACACCTTC
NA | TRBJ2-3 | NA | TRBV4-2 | CASSQVGQGWTDTQYF | TGTGCCAGCAGCCAAGTGGGGCAGGGCTGGACAGATACGCAGTATTTT
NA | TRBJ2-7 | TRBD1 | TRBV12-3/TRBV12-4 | CASSSGTGLGYEQYF | TGTGCCAGCAGTTCTGGGACAGGGCTGGGATACGAGCAGTACTTC
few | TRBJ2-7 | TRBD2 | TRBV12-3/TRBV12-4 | CASSLAGAHSYEQYF | TGTGCCAGCAGTCTAGCGGGGGCCCACTCCTACGAGCAGTACTTC
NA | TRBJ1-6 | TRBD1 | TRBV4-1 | CASSQDGTGWSPLHF | TGCGCCAGCAGCCAAGATGGGACAGGTTGGTCACCCCTCCACTTT
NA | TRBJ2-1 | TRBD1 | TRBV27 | CASKRDRQGSYNEQFF | TGTGCCAGCAAACGGGACAGGCAGGGGTCCTACAATGAGCAGTTCTTC
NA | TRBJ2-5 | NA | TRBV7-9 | CASSPLTETQYF | TGTGCCAGCAGCCCCCTAACAGAGACCCAGTACTTC
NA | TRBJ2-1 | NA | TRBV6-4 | CASSDEGGASYNEQFF | TGTGCCAGCAGTGACGAGGGGGGGGCATCCTACAATGAGCAGTTCTTC
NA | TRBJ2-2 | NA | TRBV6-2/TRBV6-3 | CASTQRGAELFF | TGTGCCAGCACCCAACGGGGGGCGGAGCTGTTTTTT
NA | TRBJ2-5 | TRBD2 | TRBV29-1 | CSGVVAGEYQETQYF | TGCAGCGGCGTCGTAGCGGGAGAGTACCAAGAGACCCAGTACTTC
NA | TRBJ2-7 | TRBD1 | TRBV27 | CASRPRDRVYYEQYF | TGTGCCAGCCGCCCCCGGGACAGGGTGTACTACGAGCAGTACTTC
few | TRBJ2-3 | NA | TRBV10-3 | CAISGLLAGVNTQYF | TGTGCCATCAGTGGACTCCTGGCAGGGGTAAATACGCAGTATTTT
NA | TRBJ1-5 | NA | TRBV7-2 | CASSRVGEGNQPQHF | TGTGCCAGCAGCCGAGTCGGGGAAGGCAATCAGCCCCAGCATTTT
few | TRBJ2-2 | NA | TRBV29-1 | CSVAAGMNTGELFF | TGCAGCGTTGCGGCCGGTATGAACACCGGGGAGCTGTTTTTT
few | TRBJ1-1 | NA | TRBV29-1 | CSVVGQINTEAFF | TGCAGCGTTGTAGGGCAGATAAACACTGAAGCTTTCTTT
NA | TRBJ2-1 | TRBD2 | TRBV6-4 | CASSEGIAGSNEQFF | TGTGCCAGCAGTGAAGGAATAGCGGGGAGCAATGAGCAGTTCTTC
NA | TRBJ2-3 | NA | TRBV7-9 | CASSKGGTSPKVGTQYF | TGTGCCAGCAGCAAAGGAGGTACGAGCCCCAAGGTTGGTACGCAGTATTTT
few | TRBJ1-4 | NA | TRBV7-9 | CASSEDTGIFNEKLFF | TGTGCCAGCAGCGAAGACACCGGGATCTTTAATGAAAAACTGTTTTTT
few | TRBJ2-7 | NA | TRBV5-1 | CASMASEQGLSYEQYF | TGCGCCAGCATGGCCTCGGAACAGGGCCTCTCCTACGAGCAGTACTTC
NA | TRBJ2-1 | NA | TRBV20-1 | CSARRSGLYNEQFF | TGCAGTGCTAGACGGAGCGGGCTTTACAATGAGCAGTTCTTC
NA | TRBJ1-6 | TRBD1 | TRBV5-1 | CASSLEGQGSSPLHF | TGCGCCAGCAGCTTGGAGGGACAGGGAAGTTCACCCCTCCACTTT
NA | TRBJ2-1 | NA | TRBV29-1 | CSGSGTRIYNEQFF | TGCAGCGGCTCCGGGACGAGGATATATAATGAGCAGTTCTTC
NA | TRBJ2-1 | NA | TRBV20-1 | CSARAVAGTQGERFF | TGCAGTGCTAGAGCCGTAGCCGGGACTCAAGGTGAGCGGTTCTTC
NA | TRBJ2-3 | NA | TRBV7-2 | CASSLVGGGPSDTQYF | TGTGCCAGCAGCTTAGTTGGGGGGGGGCCGTCAGATACGCAGTATTTT
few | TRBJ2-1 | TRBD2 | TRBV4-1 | CASSQTLGRGVYNEQFF | TGCGCCAGCAGCCAGACCCTAGGGCGGGGGGTATACAATGAGCAGTTCTTC
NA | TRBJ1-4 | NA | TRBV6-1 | CASTRHDRNEKLFF | TGTGCCAGCACTCGTCACGACAGAAATGAAAAACTGTTTTTT